The present T cell receptor beta chain was sequenced within a study of blood T cell repertoires in COVID-19. The J segment lost 5 bases and the V segment lost 0 bases, leaving 10 bases of the junction unmatched. Germline V gives CDR1 MNHEY, CDR2 SVGEGT. CDR3 length: 18 residues. The method was immunoSEQ multiplex PCR; TCRdb's version includes in-frame clones alone and lacks a portion of them. Found here are roughly 95,000 clones, about nine tenths of them singletons; the top ten hold 3% to 4.5%. The chain carries TRBV6-2 or TRBV6-3 and TRBJ2-3; 11 bases line up with TRBD2. The origin of this receptor is a woman in her forties or fifties in a cohort sampled during active COVID-19. The sequencing input was peripheral blood. As DNA, the CDR3 is TGTGCCAGCAGTTACTCGAGAACTAGCGGGAGAGCCCAAGATACGCAGTATTTT. It encodes CASSYSRTSGRAQDTQYF.